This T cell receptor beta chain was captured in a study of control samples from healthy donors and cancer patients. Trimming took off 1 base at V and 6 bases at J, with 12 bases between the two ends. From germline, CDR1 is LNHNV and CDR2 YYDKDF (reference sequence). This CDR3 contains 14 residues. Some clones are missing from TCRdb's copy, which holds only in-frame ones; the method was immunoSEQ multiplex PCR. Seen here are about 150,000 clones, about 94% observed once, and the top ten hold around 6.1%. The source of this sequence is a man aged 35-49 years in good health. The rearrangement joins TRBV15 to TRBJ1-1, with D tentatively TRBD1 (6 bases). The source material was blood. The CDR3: CATSRVRGGAEAFF. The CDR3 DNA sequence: TGTGCCACCAGCAGAGTGAGGGGGGGAGCTGAAGCTTTCTTT.